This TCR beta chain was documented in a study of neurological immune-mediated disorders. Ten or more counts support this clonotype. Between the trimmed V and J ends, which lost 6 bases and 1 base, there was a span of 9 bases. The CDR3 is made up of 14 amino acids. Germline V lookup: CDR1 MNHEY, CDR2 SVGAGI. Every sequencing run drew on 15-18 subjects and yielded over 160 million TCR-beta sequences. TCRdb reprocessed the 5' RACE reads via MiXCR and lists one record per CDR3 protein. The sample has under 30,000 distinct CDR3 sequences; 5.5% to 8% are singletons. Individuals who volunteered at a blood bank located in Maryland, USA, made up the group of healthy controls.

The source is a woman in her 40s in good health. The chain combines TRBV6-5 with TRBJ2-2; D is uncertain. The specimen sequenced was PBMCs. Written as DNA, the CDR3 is TGTGCCAGCAGGGGTTTAGGGAACACCGGGGAGCTGTTTTTT. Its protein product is CASRGLGNTGELFF.